The 6 T cell receptor beta chains presented below share a single source sample, sequenced in a study of cytomegalovirus exposure and HLA in healthy donors. The PCR ran on 60 Vbeta and 13 Jbeta primers. Assay: immunoSEQ multiplex PCR; the TCRdb copy retains only in-frame clones and omits some. The table shows roughly 130,000 clones, with around four fifths occurring only once. The sequencing input was PBMCs. The source of these receptors is a boy aged 2-15 years in good health and CMV-seronegative.

With regard to this clone: The germline gene is not matched at one end of the junction; a read error may be the cause. V and J are TRBV9 and TRBJ2-2; the match to TRBD2 covers 10 bases. This CDR3 region has 15 residues. Germline V gene data show CDR1 as SGDLS and CDR2 as YYNGEE. The CDR3 DNA reads as TGTGCCAGCAGCGAGCGGGGGGGCCACACCGGGGAGCTGCTTTTT. It yields the protein CASSERGGHTGELLF.

This chain links TRBV19 with TRBJ1-1; 11 bases agree with TRBD1. Losses at the gene ends were 9 bases for V and 3 bases for J; bases not matched to a gene: 12. The length of the CDR3 is 16 residues. Germline CDR1 reads LNHDA; CDR2 reads SQIVND (reference sequence). The CDR3 loop is CASLATPGQGDTEAFF. The CDR3 DNA reads TGTGCCAGCCTCGCTACTCCGGGACAGGGGGACACTGAAGCTTTCTTT.

The chain links TRBV13 to TRBJ1-1; D is unclear. CDR1 PRHDT and CDR2 FYEKMQ come from the germline V gene (reference sequence). Trimming took off 3 bases at V and 1 base at J, with 9 bases between the two ends. There are 14 residues in the CDR3. The CDR3 protein is CASSLKQTNTEAFF. The CDR3, as DNA: TGTGCCAGCAGCTTGAAACAGACGAACACTGAAGCTTTCTTT. Full variable domain (outside the CDR3, taken from reference TRBV13 and TRBJ1-1): AAGVIQSPRHLIKEKRETATLKCYPIPRHDTVYWYQQGPGQDPQFLISFYEKMQSDKGSIPDRFSAQQFSDYHSELNMSSLELGDSALYFCASSLKQTNTEAFFGQGTRLTVV.

This chain connects TRBV6-5 to TRBJ2-3; D is perhaps TRBD2 (5 bases). Germline V gene lookup returns CDR1 MNHEY and CDR2 SVGAGI. V was cut by 5 bases and J by 4 bases, with 16 bases left in between. The CDR3 sequence is 15 residues long. The CDR3 nucleotides are TGTGCCAGCAGTCCTCTAGCTAAAGAGGCAGATACGCAGTATTTT. Protein: CASSPLAKEADTQYF.

The rearrangement uses TRBV7-8 and TRBJ2-5, with a possible D match to TRBD2 (6 bases). The germline gives CDR1 SGHVS, CDR2 FQNEAQ. The V end lost 3 bases, the J end lost 5 bases, and 10 bases lay between the germline ends. The CDR3 runs to 13 residues. In nucleotides, the CDR3 is TGTGCCAGCAGCTTGCGGGATGGGGAGACCCAGTACTTC. Encoded protein: CASSLRDGETQYF. Based on the CDR3 plus reference TRBV7-8 and TRBJ2-5, the full variable domain is GAGVSQSPRYKVAKRGQDVALRCDPISGHVSLFWYQQALGQGPEFLTYFQNEAQLDKSGLPSDRFFAERPEGSVSTLKIQRTQQEDSAVYLCASSLRDGETQYFGPGTRLLVL.

The gene calls are TRBV7-8 and TRBJ1-5; TRBD1 matches at 8 bases. The CDR3 spans 15 residues. The germline V gene encodes CDR1 SGHVS and CDR2 FQNEAQ. The V and J ends lost 5 bases and 2 bases, in that order; junction bases with no gene match: 5. CDR3 sequence: CASSRGTGRNQPQHF. CDR3 sequence (DNA): TGTGCCAGCAGCCGCGGGACAGGACGCAATCAGCCCCAGCATTTT. The variable domain in full, with the rest retrieved from reference TRBV7-8 and TRBJ1-5, is GAGVSQSPRYKVAKRGQDVALRCDPISGHVSLFWYQQALGQGPEFLTYFQNEAQLDKSGLPSDRFFAERPEGSVSTLKIQRTQQEDSAVYLCASSRGTGRNQPQHFGDGTRLSIL.